This T cell receptor (beta chain) was observed in a study of blood T cell repertoires in COVID-19. Across the whole study: The cDNA or gDNA used as material had been derived from T cells, B-cell-depleted T cells, or PBMCs.

Per the authors' pipeline: By means of reference gene primer amplification, nucleated cell counts were estimated. The assay was immunoSEQ multiplex PCR, and TCRdb's table has in-frame clones only and misses some. The V and J calls and the clone size are those of that table, but D and trimming were determined from the DNA. The sample includes 300,000 to 450,000 clones, 81% of them seen just once. Germline lookup yields CDR1 SGHTA and CDR2 FQGNSA. CDR3 size: 14 residues. The trim removed 1 base at V and 10 bases at J, leaving 7 bases unmatched. The table lists this clone with a few counts. The receptor was derived from a human donor with acute or convalescent COVID-19. The donor label of this sample is uncertain. V and J are TRBV7-2 and TRBJ2-1; TRBD2 matches at 7 bases. Sample: peripheral blood. The CDR3 spells CASSLGLASGEQFF. The CDR3 DNA reads as TGTGCCAGCAGCTTAGGACTAGCTTCAGGGGAGCAGTTCTTC. Complete variable domain (other parts from reference TRBV7-2 and TRBJ2-1): GAGVSQSPSNKVTEKGKDVELRCDPISGHTALYWYRQSLGQGLEFLIYFQGNSAPDKSGLPSDRFSAERTGGSVSTLTIQRTQQEDSAVYLCASSLGLASGEQFFGPGTRLTVL.